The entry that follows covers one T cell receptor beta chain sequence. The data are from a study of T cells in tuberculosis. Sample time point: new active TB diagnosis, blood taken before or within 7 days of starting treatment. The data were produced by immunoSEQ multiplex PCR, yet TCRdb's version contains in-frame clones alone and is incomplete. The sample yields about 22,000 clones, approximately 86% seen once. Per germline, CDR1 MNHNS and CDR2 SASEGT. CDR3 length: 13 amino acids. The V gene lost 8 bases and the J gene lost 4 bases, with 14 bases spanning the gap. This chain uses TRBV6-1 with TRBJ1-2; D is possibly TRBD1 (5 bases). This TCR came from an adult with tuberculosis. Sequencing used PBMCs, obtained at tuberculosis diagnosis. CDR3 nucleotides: TGTGCCAGCCACCCCGGGACTTCCTATGGCTACACCTTC. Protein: CASHPGTSYGYTF.